Each of the 27 T cell receptor beta chains below was sequenced from the same sample in a study of blood T cell repertoires in COVID-19. Sequencing used immunoSEQ multiplex PCR; TCRdb keeps in-frame clones, though not all of them. Altogether about 94,000 clones are present, about 80% being singletons, with the ten largest covering around 5.8%. The specimen sequenced was peripheral blood. The receptors were gathered from a man between 60 and 75 years old with acute or convalescent COVID-19.

This chain uses TRBV5-1 with TRBJ2-4, with a weak D call TRBD2 (5 bases). Between the trimmed V and J ends, which lost 0 bases and 1 base, there was a span of 11 bases. This CDR3 contains 16 residues. CDR1 is SGHRS, CDR2 YFSETQ, per germline. This chain's CDR3 is CASSLAPGNAKNIQYF. For the CDR3, the DNA is TGCGCCAGCAGCTTGGCCCCGGGGAATGCCAAAAACATTCAGTACTTC. Together with reference TRBV5-1 and TRBJ2-4, the CDR3 gives the full variable domain: KAGVTQTPRYLIKTRGQQVTLSCSPISGHRSVSWYQQTPGQGLQFLFEYFSETQRNKGNFPGRFSGRQFSNSRSEMNVSTLELGDSALYLCASSLAPGNAKNIQYFGAGTRLSVL.

This clone was detected once. The rearrangement joins TRBV6-6 to TRBJ1-2; the match to TRBD1 covers 9 bases. CDR3 length equals 13 residues. J lost 5 bases, V lost 8 bases, and 6 bases had no gene match. CDR1 and CDR2 (germline): MNHNY, SVGAGI (reference sequence). CDR3 in amino acids: CASSTGGLYGYTF. The CDR3 bases are TGTGCCAGCTCCACAGGGGGCTTATATGGCTACACCTTC.

The J gene is TRBJ1-3, the V gene TRBV5-1, with D tentatively TRBD1 (5 bases). CDR1 is SGHRS and CDR2 is YFSETQ in the germline V gene. The V end lost 3 bases, the J end lost 0 bases, and 16 bases lay between the germline ends. This CDR3 comprises 17 residues. This CDR3 is CASSWGLRPYSGNTIYF. The DNA of the CDR3 is TGCGCCAGCAGCTGGGGACTCAGACCTTACTCTGGAAACACCATATATTTT.

The rearrangement joins TRBV12-3 or TRBV12-4 to TRBJ1-2; D is unclear. The CDR3 sequence is 13 residues long. V lost 2 bases and J 6 bases, leaving 10 bases between the germline ends. CDR3 amino acids: CASSLPRINGYTF. CDR3 DNA sequence: TGTGCCAGCAGTTTACCCAGGATCAATGGCTACACCTTC.

This clone was detected a few times. CDR3 sequence reads: CASSQEWDSYLNTEAFF. The CDR3, as DNA: TGTGCCAGCAGCCAAGAGTGGGACAGTTACCTGAACACTGAAGCTTTCTTT. The gene calls are TRBV14 and TRBJ1-1; 7 bases fit TRBD1. The CDR3 is 17 amino acids. Germline values: CDR1 SGHDN, CDR2 FVKESK. V lost 0 bases to trimming and J lost 0 bases; unmatched junction nucleotides: 7. The variable domain in full, completed from reference TRBV14 and TRBJ1-1, reads EAGVTQFPSHSVIEKGQTVTLRCDPISGHDNLYWYRRVMGKEIKFLLHFVKESKQDESGMPNNRFLAERTGGTYSTLKVQPAELEDSGVYFCASSQEWDSYLNTEAFFGQGTRLTVV.

This chain joins TRBV6-2 or TRBV6-3 and TRBJ1-5; the D is unclear. Trimming stripped 2 bases from V and 3 bases from J, with 14 bases between. Germline V gene data show CDR1 as MNHEY and CDR2 as SVGEGT. CDR3 length equals 16 residues. The chain's CDR3 is CASSYGEGRNNQPQHF. Here the CDR3 DNA reads TGTGCCAGCAGTTACGGCGAGGGCAGAAACAATCAGCCCCAGCATTTT.

J is TRBJ1-2 and V is TRBV6-5, with 7 bases that match TRBD1. Germline trimming cut 2 bases from V and 12 bases from J; bases unmatched to any gene: 9. This CDR3 comprises 13 residues. CDR1 MNHEY and CDR2 SVGAGI come from the germline V gene. Written as DNA, the CDR3 is TGTGCCAGCAGTTACCGGAAGGGCCAGGGGGACACCTTC. This sequence encodes CASSYRKGQGDTF.

The CDR3 loop is CASLPMSYTEAFF. The DNA of the CDR3 is TGTGCCAGCCTACCAATGTCGTACACTGAAGCTTTCTTT. V and J are TRBV6-5 and TRBJ1-1; no clear D gene. Trimming cost V 8 bases and J 3 bases, with 13 bases left between them. The CDR3 is 13 amino acids. Germline V gives CDR1 MNHEY, CDR2 SVGAGI.

The count of this clone is one. The chain combines TRBV19 with TRBJ2-5; D possibly corresponds to TRBD2 (5 bases). Germline V gene lookup returns CDR1 LNHDA and CDR2 SQIVND (reference sequence). Trimming took off 6 bases at V and 4 bases at J, with 6 bases between the two ends. The CDR3 is 11 amino acids. The CDR3 is CASSRGETQYF. The DNA for the CDR3 is TGTGCCAGTAGCCGGGGAGAGACCCAGTACTTC.

The rearrangement uses TRBV5-1 and TRBJ2-3, with a weak D call TRBD2 (7 bases). Trimming pared 2 bases from V and 3 bases from J, leaving 13 bases between. In germline, CDR1 is SGHRS, CDR2 YFSETQ. CDR3 length: 15 amino acids. CDR3 in amino acids: CASSLGGGATDTQYF. In DNA form, the CDR3 reads TGCGCCAGCAGCTTAGGAGGGGGGGCAACAGATACGCAGTATTTT.

This chain uses TRBV7-9 with TRBJ2-7; TRBD1 matches 7 bases. Germline values: CDR1 SEHNR, CDR2 FQNEAQ (reference sequence). V was pared by 5 bases and J by 0 bases, with 7 bases of the junction left unmatched. CDR3 length equals 15 residues. The CDR3 DNA reads as TGTGCCAGCAGCAAAGTAGGGGGCCCCTCCTACGAGCAGTACTTC. Amino acid sequence: CASSKVGGPSYEQYF. The full variable domain, rest sourced from reference TRBV7-9 and TRBJ2-7, is DTGVSQNPRHKITKRGQNVTFRCDPISEHNRLYWYRQTLGQGPEFLTYFQNEAQLEKSRLLSDRFSAERPKGSFSTLEIQRTEQGDSAMYLCASSKVGGPSYEQYFGPGTRLTVT.

This chain links TRBV5-1 with TRBJ1-4, with 8 bases identical to TRBD1. There are 15 residues in the CDR3. V shed 3 bases and J 4 bases; nucleotides not matched to a gene: 5. Germline-derived CDR1 and CDR2 are SGHRS and YFSETQ. The CDR3 nucleotides read TGCGCCAGCAGCTCGCTACAGGGGGATAATGAAAAACTGTTTTTT. Translation: CASSSLQGDNEKLFF.

The sample holds one count of this clone. The chain combines TRBV15 with TRBJ2-1, with 9 bases that match TRBD1. Germline V gene lookup returns CDR1 LNHNV and CDR2 YYDKDF (reference sequence). This CDR3 is built from 15 residues. Trimming removed 5 bases from V and 4 bases from J; junction bases left unmatched: 6. The chain's CDR3 is CATSRKTGGYNEQFF. The CDR3 nucleotides read TGTGCCACCAGCCGTAAGACAGGGGGATACAATGAGCAGTTCTTC.

The chain has TRBV19 and TRBJ2-5, with 7 bases identical to TRBD2. Per the germline V gene, CDR1 is LNHDA and CDR2 is SQIVND (reference sequence). There are 14 residues in the CDR3. J was trimmed by 2 bases and V by 7 bases; bases with no gene match: 7. DNA of the CDR3: TGTGCCAGTAATCCAGCGGGGAGACAAGAGACCCAGTACTTC. Protein: CASNPAGRQETQYF.

Only one count was recorded for this clone. This chain connects TRBV4-1 to TRBJ2-7; a possible D gene is TRBD1 (6 bases). This CDR3 comprises 14 residues. CDR1 is MGHRA and CDR2 is YSYEKL in the germline V gene. Trimming removed 3 bases from V and 1 base from J, with 10 bases in between. CDR3 sequence: CASSHFTGSYEQYF. In DNA form, the CDR3 reads TGCGCCAGCAGCCACTTCACAGGGTCCTACGAGCAGTACTTC.

This chain joins TRBV7-2 and TRBJ1-1; D not certain. Trimming shortened V by 8 bases and J by 5 bases, and 12 bases separated the two germline ends. Per the germline V gene, CDR1 is SGHTA and CDR2 is FQGNSA. The CDR3 has 12 residues. The CDR3 reads CASGHEGTEAFF. The CDR3 DNA reads as TGTGCCAGCGGCCATGAGGGAACTGAAGCTTTCTTT. Variable domain in full (rest from reference TRBV7-2 and TRBJ1-1): GAGVSQSPSNKVTEKGKDVELRCDPISGHTALYWYRQSLGQGLEFLIYFQGNSAPDKSGLPSDRFSAERTGGSVSTLTIQRTQQEDSAVYLCASGHEGTEAFFGQGTRLTVV.

The J gene is TRBJ2-7, the V gene TRBV4-2; D might be TRBD2 (6 bases). Trimming took 1 base from V and 0 from J, leaving 10 bases between them. The CDR3 has 15 amino acids. Germline V gives CDR1 LGHNA, CDR2 YNFKEQ. This CDR3 reads CASSQAGESSYEQYF. CDR3 DNA: TGTGCCAGCAGCCAAGCGGGGGAGAGCTCCTACGAGCAGTACTTC.

This chain uses TRBV2 with TRBJ1-5; D ambiguous. V gave up 0 bases and J gave up 3 bases, with 9 bases separating them. CDR1 and CDR2 from the germline V gene are SNHLY and FYNNEI. CDR3 length: 15 residues. The chain's CDR3 is CASSEALAPNQPQHF. CDR3 DNA: TGTGCCAGCAGTGAAGCGCTGGCCCCCAATCAGCCCCAGCATTTT.

The rearrangement joins TRBV7-2 to TRBJ1-2; D remains ambiguous. This CDR3 has 15 residues. Germline lookup yields CDR1 SGHTA and CDR2 FQGNSA. V lost 1 base to trimming and J lost 0 bases, with 9 bases between them. The CDR3 region is CASSLVNSPNYGYTF. CDR3 coding DNA: TGTGCCAGCAGCTTAGTAAACAGCCCTAACTATGGCTACACCTTC.

The gene calls are TRBV7-2 and TRBJ2-6; possibly TRBD1 for D (6 bases). CDR1 and CDR2 (germline): SGHTA, FQGNSA. Trimming stripped 5 bases from V and 4 bases from J, with 9 bases between. CDR3 length: 14 residues. DNA for the CDR3: TGTGCCAGCAGCAAACAGGGAGGGGCCAACGTCCTGACTTTC. Translating it yields CASSKQGGANVLTF.

The rearrangement uses TRBV30 and TRBJ1-2, with 7 bases that match TRBD1. V shed 4 bases, J shed 6 bases, and the junction held 8 bases outside the gene matches. From germline, CDR1 is GTSNPN and CDR2 SVGIG (reference sequence). The CDR3 has 13 amino acids. The CDR3 here is CAWMRGQVNGYTF. Here the CDR3 DNA reads TGTGCCTGGATGAGGGGGCAGGTAAATGGCTACACCTTC.

The chain combines TRBV19 with TRBJ1-2; 8 positions match TRBD1. Trimming cost V 10 bases and J 3 bases; bases outside gene matches: 16. This CDR3 region has 16 residues. Germline lookup yields CDR1 LNHDA and CDR2 SQIVND (reference sequence). CDR3 residues: CATLARGQGPHYGYTF. For the CDR3, the DNA is TGTGCCACCTTGGCCCGAGGACAGGGACCCCACTATGGCTACACCTTC.

For this clone: This same CDR3 is encoded by further DNA sequences in the sample. The chain is built from TRBV11-3 and TRBJ2-5; 11 bases map to TRBD2. The trim removed 4 bases at V and 2 bases at J, leaving 3 bases unmatched. Germline CDR1 SGHNT, CDR2 YENEEA. This CDR3 is 15 amino acids long. The CDR3 loop is CASSSGLAGQETQYF. CDR3 nucleotide sequence: TGTGCCAGCAGCTCCGGACTAGCGGGTCAAGAGACCCAGTACTTC. Together with reference TRBV11-3 and TRBJ2-5, the CDR3 gives the full variable domain: EAGVVQSPRYKIIEKKQPVAFWCNPISGHNTLYWYLQNLGQGPELLIRYENEEAVDDSQLPKDRFSAERLKGVDSTLKIQPAELGDSAVYLCASSSGLAGQETQYFGPGTRLLVL.

The chain carries TRBV5-4 and TRBJ2-3, with D possibly being TRBD1 (5 bases). Germline V CDR1 and CDR2: SGHNT, YYREEE (reference sequence). This CDR3 has 15 residues. Trimming pared 4 bases from V and 2 bases from J, leaving 14 bases between. CDR3 nucleotides: TGTGCCAGCAGCGATGGGGCTACTTACACAGATACGCAGTATTTT. Translation gives CASSDGATYTDTQYF.

The gene calls are TRBV7-8 and TRBJ1-5; TRBD1 matches 9 bases. This CDR3 spans 16 amino acids. Germline V gives CDR1 SGHVS, CDR2 FQNEAQ. V lost 5 bases, J lost 2 bases, and 7 bases stayed unmatched. CDR3: CASSPRTGVGNQPQHF. DNA of the CDR3: TGTGCCAGCAGCCCGCGGACAGGGGTAGGCAATCAGCCCCAGCATTTT.

The V and J genes are TRBV24-1 and TRBJ1-2; maybe TRBD1 (6 bases). Germline V lookup: CDR1 KGHDR, CDR2 SFDVKD. The length of the CDR3 is 15 residues. The V end was cut by 3 bases, the J end by 7 bases, with 17 bases between. In DNA form, the CDR3 reads TGTGCCACCAGTGATGGGGGCGGACGCTCGGCTGGCTACACCTTC. This sequence encodes CATSDGGGRSAGYTF.

This clone was found a few times. The chain couples TRBV11-2 to TRBJ1-5; D gene unclear. The CDR3 runs 15 residues. V was clipped by 0 bases and J by 0 bases, with 6 bases between them. The germline V gene has CDR1 SGHAT and CDR2 FQNNGV. The CDR3 DNA is TGTGCCAGCAGCTTAGATAGCGGTAGCAATCAGCCCCAGCATTTT. Its protein is CASSLDSGSNQPQHF.